This T cell receptor beta chain was sequenced in a study of blood T cells in healthy people across ages. Study information: T cells yielded about one barcoded beta molecule per two cells through template switching. Study-wide points: In long-lived donors, naive CD4+ cell counts and diversity exceeded those of aged donors.

The CDR3 contains 15 residues. The V end was cut by 0 bases, the J end by 11 bases, with 18 bases between. The germline V gene has CDR1 LGHNA and CDR2 YNFKEQ. Total RNA, at least 5 micrograms per sample, came from PBMCs. Note on this clonotype: No antigen is known for it.

A second about 7 to 12 cycle PCR used barcoded and J-beta primers. MiXCR, applied by TCRdb to the 5' RACE reads, yields one record per CDR3 protein. There are about 570,000 distinct CDR3 sequences in the sample; about 25% occur only once, and about 18% lies in the top ten. The source is an older woman in good health. The sequenced sample was blood. The chain has TRBV4-2 and TRBJ2-3, with a possible D match to TRBD2 (6 bases). The CDR3, as DNA: TGTGCCAGCAGCCAAGAGTTTCTGGCGGGGCTGATGCAGTATTTT. This encodes CASSQEFLAGLMQYF.